This record covers a single TCR beta chain. Its antigen is not yet known. No much larger clone exists at a distance of one base, and base qualities are not known. This specimen comes from a study of memory CD4+ T cells and cytomegalovirus serostatus (dated by TCRdb to between 2018 and 2021). About the full investigation: The cohort comprised 35 or so healthy Belgian adults, 9 CMV seropositive and 24 CMV seronegative. To replicate a published TCR-based CMV serostatus classifier, the study sequenced CD4+ memory TCRbeta repertoires from a Belgian cohort whose cytomegalovirus serostatus was known. Summary of the overall study and its limitations: For CMV serostatus prediction, a median bootstrapped AUC of 0.95 was reached with the original framework, and a median bootstrapped AUC of roughly 0.92 was reached with a US-trained random forest. Unlike the original study, which covered naive and memory CD4+ and CD8+ populations, the Belgian study sequenced only CD4+CD45RO+ memory cells. The results were interpreted as suggesting that the CMV-associated TCR signature is largely present in the CD4+ memory repertoire. A median bootstrapped AUC of around 0.94 with a 95% CI of 0.76-1.00 was achieved on the Belgian cohort by the original-framework classifier. Of around 160 previously reported CMV-associated TCRbeta sequences, 60 to 85 appeared in the CD4+ memory repertoires, each in one to five individuals.

A FACSAria II was used to sort memory CD4+ T cells, defined as single viable CD3+CD4+CD8-CD45RO+ cells. CMV serostatus was determined with a Roche Elecsys assay detecting serum IgG against CMV pp150, pp28, p38 and p52. After thawing, total CD4+ T cells were enriched by positive selection with CD4 magnetic microbeads. The samples came from a separate study whose specific focus was interrogating the CD4+ T cell memory repertoire. Peripheral blood mononuclear cells were isolated and cryopreserved according to standard operating procedures, and serum was stored at -80 degrees C. The staining used CD3-PerCP (BW264/56), CD4-APC (RPA-T4), CD45RO-PE (UCHT1) and CD8-Pacific Orange (3B5) antibodies, and Sytox blue was used to exclude non-viable cells. Taken from the germline V gene, the CDR1 and CDR2 loops are SGDLS and YYNGEE. The CDR3, from cysteine to phenylalanine, totals 13 residues. CDR3 DNA is the only sequence kept; it has 39 bases, read in frame from the first base. The trim is 3 bases for V and 5 bases for J, with a gap of 9 bases between the germline ends.

Genomic DNA was extracted from sorted cells with the Quick-DNA Microprep Kit. Amplification of TCRbeta DNA was done with the immunoSEQ hsTCRbeta kit, following the protocol from the manufacturer. TCRbeta libraries were sequenced on an Illumina MiSeq instrument. As for how the authors treated the data: After out-of-frame sequences were removed, 2 million to 2.5 million distinct TCRbeta sequences remained, averaging approximately 67,000 per individual. Two values were used to score each individual: the count of 150 to 200 previously reported CMV-associated TCRbeta sequences and the total count of productive distinct TCRbeta sequences. A beta-binomial model was reimplemented in Python, and random forests from scikit-learn, run with default parameters, were trained on data from the US cohort. Classifier performance on the Belgian cohort was summarized as median AUC with percentile confidence intervals over 10,000 bootstrap iterations. TCRdb re-hosts the immuneACCESS table, in-frame sequences only. Its copies lack some clones; in the studies checked, an unresolved V gene accounts for under half of them, and the cause for the rest is not known. Clone size and the V and J calls come from that table; the DNA yielded D and trimming. Here the sample has tens of thousands of clones; about 81% occur a single time. The leading ten clones occupy around 0.38% of the sample.

The sequence derives from an adult in good health and CMV-seronegative. The chain is assembled from TRBV9 and TRBJ2-1, with the D gene call left open. The sample consisted of memory CD4+ T cells from blood. CDR3 protein: CASSGPIDNEQFF. In nucleotides, the sequence is TGTGCCAGCAGCGGCCCGATAGACAATGAGCAGTTCTTC. Outside the CDR3, residues come from the reference TRBV9 and TRBJ2-1 proteins, so the full variable domain is: DSGVTQTPKHLITATGQRVTLRCSPRSGDLSVYWYQQSLDQGLQFLIQYYNGEERAKGNILERFSAQQFPDLHSELNLSSLELGDSALYFCASSGPIDNEQFFGPGTRLTVL.